These 27 T cell receptor beta chains came from one sample sequenced in a study of control samples from healthy donors and cancer patients. Data came from immunoSEQ multiplex PCR; TCRdb stores just in-frame clones and leaves some out. The sample records 100,000 to 150,000 clones, around nine tenths being singletons. The source material was blood. The receptors stem from a man aged 45-65 years in good health.

This clone was observed a single time. This sequence joins TRBV11-3 and TRBJ2-3, with D unresolved. V lost 1 base and J 2 bases, leaving 7 bases between the germline ends. Germline-derived CDR1 and CDR2 are SGHNT and YENEEA. The CDR3 runs 14 residues. The CDR3 bases are TGTGCCAGCAGCTTAGGTGCTTACACAGATACGCAGTATTTT. This sequence encodes CASSLGAYTDTQYF. The variable domain in full, completed from reference TRBV11-3 and TRBJ2-3, reads EAGVVQSPRYKIIEKKQPVAFWCNPISGHNTLYWYLQNLGQGPELLIRYENEEAVDDSQLPKDRFSAERLKGVDSTLKIQPAELGDSAVYLCASSLGAYTDTQYFGPGTRLTVL.

The chain carries TRBV21-1 and TRBJ2-3; the table's D call of TRBD2 was not tested on the DNA. TRBV21-1 is an annotated pseudogene. CDR3 length: 15 residues. The CDR3 DNA sequence: TGTGCCAGCAGCAACGGGAGTAGCGGGGGGGATACGCAGTATTTT. This encodes CASSNGSSGGDTQYF.

The V gene is TRBV7-9, the J gene TRBJ2-1, with 7 bases identical to TRBD1. V dropped 6 bases and J dropped 3; count of bases not matched to a gene: 5. Germline CDR1 SEHNR, CDR2 FQNEAQ (reference sequence). The CDR3 totals 14 residues. CDR3 loop: CASRQQGSYNEQFF. The CDR3 region has the DNA TGTGCCAGCAGACAACAGGGGAGCTACAATGAGCAGTTCTTC.

The V gene is TRBV27, the J gene TRBJ2-6, with 9 bases fitting TRBD1. This CDR3 is built from 18 residues. Germline CDR1 reads MNHEY; CDR2 reads SMNVEV (reference sequence). V lost 1 base, J lost 2 bases, and 6 bases stayed unmatched. For the CDR3, the DNA is TGTGCCAGCAGTTTATTTGGGACAGGGTCGGCTGGGGCCAACGTCCTGACTTTC. Translating it yields CASSLFGTGSAGANVLTF.

The rearrangement joins TRBV5-4 to TRBJ2-7, with TRBD2 matching 14 bases. The J segment lost 4 bases and the V segment lost 5 bases, leaving 5 bases of the junction unmatched. There are 15 residues in the CDR3. CDR1 and CDR2 from the germline V gene are SGHNT and YYREEE (reference sequence). CDR3 sequence (DNA): TGTGCCAGCAGTTATCGGACTAGCGGGGGGTACGAGCAGTACTTC. It encodes CASSYRTSGGYEQYF.

V usage is TRBV27 and J usage is TRBJ2-2; D not certain. CDR3 length equals 14 residues. V gave up 3 bases and J gave up 5 bases, with 10 bases separating them. In germline, CDR1 is MNHEY, CDR2 SMNVEV (reference sequence). CDR3 amino acids: CASSFFPATGELFF. CDR3 DNA: TGTGCCAGCAGTTTTTTCCCCGCTACCGGGGAGCTGTTTTTT.

The chain links TRBV20-1 to TRBJ1-1; a weak D match, TRBD1 (5 bases). With 6 bases removed from V and 5 bases from J, the gap between germline ends came to 10 bases. Per the germline V gene, CDR1 is DFQATT and CDR2 is SNEGSKA (reference sequence). There are 11 residues in the CDR3. The CDR3 loop is CSADRGTEAFF. DNA for the CDR3: TGCAGTGCCGACCGGGGGACTGAAGCTTTCTTT.

V and J are TRBV29-1 and TRBJ1-2; possible D gene TRBD1, 5 bases. The length of the CDR3 is 15 residues. CDR1 is SQVTM and CDR2 is ANQGSEA in the germline V gene. Trimming removed 5 bases from V and 0 bases from J, with 16 bases in between. Written as DNA, the CDR3 is TGCAGCGTTCCTTCCTTGACAGAAGCTAACTATGGCTACACCTTC. It encodes CSVPSLTEANYGYTF. The entire variable domain, with the rest obtained from reference TRBV29-1 and TRBJ1-2, is as follows: SAVISQKPSRDICQRGTSLTIQCQVDSQVTMMFWYRQQPGQSLTLIATANQGSEATYESGFVIDKFPISRPNLTFSTLTVSNMSPEDSSIYLCSVPSLTEANYGYTFGSGTRLTVV.

The sample holds one count of this clone. The J gene is TRBJ2-1, the V gene TRBV7-3, with 9 bases matching TRBD1. The CDR3 extends over 14 amino acids. CDR1 and CDR2 from the germline V gene are SGHTA and FQGTGA. Losses at the gene ends were 5 bases for V and 4 bases for J; bases not matched to a gene: 3. The chain's CDR3 is CASSPGQGYNEQFF. CDR3 in DNA: TGTGCCAGCAGCCCGGGACAGGGATACAATGAGCAGTTCTTC.

The chain carries TRBV5-1 and TRBJ2-5; TRBD1 matches at 8 bases. CDR3 size: 15 residues. The germline V gene has CDR1 SGHRS and CDR2 YFSETQ. The ends lost 0 bases at V and 4 bases at J; junction bases unmatched: 5. CDR3: CASSLEGQGRETQYF. Written as DNA, the CDR3 is TGCGCCAGCAGCTTGGAAGGACAGGGTCGAGAGACCCAGTACTTC.

This clone has a handful of counts. This chain uses TRBV19 with TRBJ1-2, with 10 bases identical to TRBD1. Germline CDR1 and CDR2: LNHDA and SQIVND (reference sequence). J was trimmed by 6 bases and V by 10 bases; bases with no gene match: 8. The CDR3 runs to 13 residues. CDR3 nucleotide sequence: TGTGCCACCAAGACCGGGACAGGGGATGGCTACACCTTC. It encodes CATKTGTGDGYTF. Combining the CDR3 with reference TRBV19 and TRBJ1-2 gives the whole variable domain DGGITQSPKYLFRKEGQNVTLSCEQNLNHDAMYWYRQDPGQGLRLIYYSQIVNDFQKGDIAEGYSVSREKKESFPLTVTSAQKNPTAFYLCATKTGTGDGYTFGSGTRLTVV.

The CDR3 DNA sequence: TGTGCCAGTGGGTTGGGAAGAGCAACTAATGAAAAACTGTTTTTT. It yields the protein CASGLGRATNEKLFF. The V gene is TRBV19, the J gene TRBJ1-4; no clear D. Trimming shortened V by 8 bases and J by 0 bases, and 13 bases separated the two germline ends. This CDR3 is 15 amino acids long. Per germline, CDR1 LNHDA and CDR2 SQIVND (reference sequence).

The V call is TRBV6-5, the J call TRBJ1-4; 7 bases fit TRBD1. CDR3 length: 14 amino acids. Trimming cost V 6 bases and J 6 bases; bases outside gene matches: 7. Germline V gene data show CDR1 as MNHEY and CDR2 as SVGAGI. Here the CDR3 DNA reads TGTGCCAGCAGCCCGGGGGACAGCTATGAAAAACTGTTTTTT. It specifies CASSPGDSYEKLFF.

The chain has TRBV2 and TRBJ1-1; no definite D call. This CDR3 is 13 amino acids long. Germline values: CDR1 SNHLY, CDR2 FYNNEI. The V end was cut by 8 bases, the J end by 1 base, with 11 bases between. The DNA for the CDR3 is TGTGCCAGCTTGCCCACAGAGAACACTGAAGCTTTCTTT. Its protein product is CASLPTENTEAFF.

The rearrangement links TRBV14 to TRBJ1-2; D is undetermined. This CDR3 has 14 residues. The V end was cut by 3 bases, the J end by 3 bases, with 11 bases between. The germline gives CDR1 SGHDN, CDR2 FVKESK. The CDR3 sequence: CASSHRGQYYGYTF. CDR3 nucleotide sequence: TGTGCCAGCAGCCATCGGGGTCAGTACTATGGCTACACCTTC.

This rearrangement joins TRBV2 to TRBJ2-3; D is undetermined. This CDR3 spans 16 amino acids. Trimming stripped 6 bases from V and 2 bases from J, with 18 bases between. Germline values: CDR1 SNHLY, CDR2 FYNNEI. Here the CDR3 reads CASRELRPDFTDTQYF. The CDR3 DNA follows: TGTGCCAGCAGGGAACTTAGACCCGACTTCACAGATACGCAGTATTTT.

The CDR3 nucleotides read TGTGCCAGCAGCTCCTTAAACAGTGACAGTGATTTCTACGAGCAGTACTTC. Its translation: CASSSLNSDSDFYEQYF. The chain has TRBV11-2 and TRBJ2-7, with a tentative D call TRBD1 (5 bases). The CDR3 has 17 amino acids. The germline CDR1 and CDR2 sequences are SGHAT and FQNNGV. Trimming pared 4 bases from V and 3 bases from J, leaving 22 bases between.

The rearrangement joins TRBV28 to TRBJ1-5; a possible D gene is TRBD1 (6 bases). The V and J ends lost 6 bases and 2 bases respectively, with 14 bases between them. This CDR3 is built from 15 residues. CDR1 MDHEN and CDR2 SYDVKM come from the germline V gene. CDR3 in DNA: TGTGCCAGCAGGCCCACAGGGCGGGGCAATCAGCCCCAGCATTTT. As protein: CASRPTGRGNQPQHF.

The genes are TRBV13 and TRBJ1-3; no firm D call. CDR1 and CDR2 from the germline V gene are PRHDT and FYEKMQ (reference sequence). The V gene lost 1 base and the J gene lost 5 bases, with 9 bases spanning the gap. This CDR3 region has 14 residues. The CDR3 bases are TGTGCCAGCAGCTTAGTAGGCCCCAGAAACACCATATATTTT. Its protein is CASSLVGPRNTIYF.

The chain carries TRBV10-3 and TRBJ1-1; D gene uncertain. V was trimmed by 0 bases and J by 11 bases, leaving 16 bases between them. Germline V gene sequence: CDR1 ENHRY, CDR2 SYGVKD. This CDR3 has 14 residues. The chain's CDR3 is CAISESNSGWRAFF. The CDR3 nucleotides read TGTGCCATCAGTGAGTCGAATTCGGGGTGGCGGGCTTTCTTT.

The CDR3 spells CASSGMTGYEQYF. CDR3 bases: TGTGCCAGCAGCGGCATGACAGGGTACGAGCAGTACTTC. This chain links TRBV7-2 with TRBJ2-7; 7 bases fit TRBD1. The CDR3 extends over 13 amino acids. V lost 5 bases and J lost 4; bases outside the gene matches: 5. The germline gives CDR1 SGHTA, CDR2 FQGNSA.

The chain couples TRBV15 to TRBJ1-6, with unresolved D. The CDR3 sequence is 14 residues long. Trimming removed 7 bases from V and 8 bases from J, with 15 bases in between. Per germline, CDR1 LNHNV and CDR2 YYDKDF (reference sequence). Here the CDR3 reads CATTDSQVDSPLHF. The CDR3 DNA sequence: TGTGCCACCACGGACTCTCAAGTTGATTCACCCCTCCACTTT.

This chain joins TRBV9 and TRBJ2-2; D is unresolved. Deletions cut 0 bases from V and 6 bases from J, with 3 bases between. Germline assignment: CDR1 SGDLS and CDR2 YYNGEE. The CDR3 consists of 12 residues. CDR3 in DNA: TGTGCCAGCAGCGTAGTACCCGGGGAGCTGTTTTTT. Translation gives CASSVVPGELFF.

This clone was recorded only once. The chain joins TRBV2 to TRBJ2-5; D gene ambiguous. CDR1 and CDR2 from the germline V gene are SNHLY and FYNNEI. Trimming stripped 3 bases from V and 4 bases from J, with 12 bases between. This CDR3 is built from 14 residues. The CDR3 here is CASSEGQVTETQYF. As DNA, the CDR3 is TGTGCCAGCAGTGAGGGTCAGGTGACAGAGACCCAGTACTTC.

The V gene is TRBV27, the J gene TRBJ2-7; possible D gene TRBD1, 6 bases. CDR3 length: 16 amino acids. Germline V CDR1 and CDR2: MNHEY, SMNVEV (reference sequence). Trimming cost V 0 bases and J 2 bases, with 14 bases left between them. The CDR3 region is CASSLSGAGEAYEQYF. The CDR3, as DNA: TGTGCCAGCAGTTTATCGGGGGCAGGGGAAGCCTACGAGCAGTACTTC.

V and J are TRBV7-2 and TRBJ2-7; D is ambiguous. Germline lookup yields CDR1 SGHTA and CDR2 FQGNSA. The germline V and J ends were trimmed by 1 base and 4 bases, with 14 bases remaining between them. The CDR3 totals 15 residues. The CDR3: CASSLESRRPYEQYF. As DNA, the CDR3 is TGTGCCAGCAGCTTAGAATCTCGGCGTCCATACGAGCAGTACTTC.

This chain connects TRBV12-3 or TRBV12-4 to TRBJ2-2; no reliable D call. The CDR3 spans 11 residues. V lost 3 bases and J 8 bases, leaving 4 bases between the germline ends. The CDR3 loop reads CASSFSGELFF. The CDR3, as DNA: TGTGCCAGCAGTTTTAGTGGGGAGCTGTTTTTT.